A selection of T cell receptor beta chains follows, all from one sample in a study of T-cell memory formation after mild COVID-19. Each CDR3 protein is one row after TCRdb ran MiXCR on the 5' RACE reads. The sample records about 310,000 distinct CDR3 sequences, less than 20% being singletons. The sequenced sample was PBMCs or a T cell subset sorted from them (not recorded which). These receptors all come from a man between 18 and 35 years old who had mild COVID-19 (a few samples of this study predate the infection). Cell type and time point are not known. Both conserved end residues are part of each CDR3. The D gene is left open where the match is weak.

j_call | d_call | v_call | cdr3_aa
TRBJ1-5 | - | TRBV5-5 | CASSLGANVGQPQHF
TRBJ2-3 | TRBD2 | TRBV3-1 | CASSQASGDGTDTQYF
TRBJ1-1 | - | TRBV15 | CATSNTANTEAFF
TRBJ2-5 | - | TRBV18 | CASSPLPQETQYF
TRBJ2-1 | - | TRBV29-1 | CSVEGPGIEQFF
TRBJ1-2 | - | TRBV6-2/TRBV6-3 | CASSKPGTVGGYTF
TRBJ2-3 | TRBD2 | TRBV24-1 | CATSDPTPGGSGTDTQYF
TRBJ2-1 | TRBD1 | TRBV29-1 | CSADGTGGVVKFF
TRBJ2-3 | - | TRBV4-3 | CASSQTISDTQYF
TRBJ2-7 | - | TRBV29-1 | CSGGQNYEQYF